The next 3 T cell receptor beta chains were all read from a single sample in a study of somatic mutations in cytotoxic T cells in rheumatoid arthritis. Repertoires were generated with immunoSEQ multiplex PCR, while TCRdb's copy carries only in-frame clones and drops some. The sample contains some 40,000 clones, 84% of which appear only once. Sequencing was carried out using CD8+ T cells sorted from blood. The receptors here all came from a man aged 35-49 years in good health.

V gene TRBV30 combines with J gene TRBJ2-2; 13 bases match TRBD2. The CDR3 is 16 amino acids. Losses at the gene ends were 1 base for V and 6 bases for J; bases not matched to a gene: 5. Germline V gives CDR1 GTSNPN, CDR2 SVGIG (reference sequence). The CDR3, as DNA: TGTGCCTGGAGTGCTACTAGCGGGAGGGCCGCCGGGGAGCTGTTTTTT. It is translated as CAWSATSGRAAGELFF.

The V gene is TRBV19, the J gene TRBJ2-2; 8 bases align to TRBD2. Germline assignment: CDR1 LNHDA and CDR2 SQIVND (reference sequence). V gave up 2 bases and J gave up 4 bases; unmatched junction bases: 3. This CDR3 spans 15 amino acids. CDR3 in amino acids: CASSISGSSTGELFF. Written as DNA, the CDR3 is TGTGCCAGTAGTATAAGCGGGAGCTCCACCGGGGAGCTGTTTTTT.

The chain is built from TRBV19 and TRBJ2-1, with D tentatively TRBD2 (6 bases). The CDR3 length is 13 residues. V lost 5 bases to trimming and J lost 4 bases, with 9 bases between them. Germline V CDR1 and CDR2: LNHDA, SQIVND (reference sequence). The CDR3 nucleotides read TGTGCCAGTAGTGTCCGGGGGTACAATGAGCAGTTCTTC. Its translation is CASSVRGYNEQFF.